This is a list of T cell receptor beta chains from one sample in a study of blood T cell repertoires in COVID-19. Method: immunoSEQ multiplex PCR; TCRdb's copy keeps in-frame clones and lacks some. In the table there are around 400,000 clones, 70% to 90% of which are singletons. The sequenced sample was peripheral blood. The receptors stem from a man aged 35-49 years with acute or convalescent COVID-19. Both conserved end residues are part of each CDR3. A D gene is named only where the DNA matches it firmly. Not all rows give a size; the values are once, few, many and, for expanded clones, a class.

TRBD2	-	TRBV27	TRBJ2-5	TGTGCTCAGGCGGGGGGATGGGAAGAGACCCAGTACTTC	CAQAGGWEETQYF
TRBD1	-	TRBV27	TRBJ1-2	TGTGCCAGCGCCCCGACAGGGGAATTCGGCTACACCTTC	CASAPTGEFGYTF
-	-	TRBV21-1	TRBJ2-3	TGTGCCAGCTACGGGGCCCGGGCGGGGGGTTCGACAGATACGCAGTATTTT	CASYGARAGGSTDTQYF
-	once	TRBV6-1	TRBJ2-5	TGTGCCAGCAGTGAAGCTAGCAGGGGAAGGACCCAGTACTTC	CASSEASRGRTQYF
TRBD2	-	TRBV7-3	TRBJ2-3	TGTGCCAGCAGCCCCTCGGGGGGGCGGGCAGATACGCAGTATTTT	CASSPSGGRADTQYF
TRBD1	-	TRBV7-9	TRBJ2-7	TGTGCCAGCAGCCGGAGCCGTTCGGGACAGGACTACGAGCAGTACTTC	CASSRSRSGQDYEQYF
-	-	TRBV20-1	TRBJ2-5	TGCAGTGCTAGTCGGGGACTGGAGGGCGAAGAGACCCAGTACTTC	CSASRGLEGEETQYF
-	-	TRBV30	TRBJ1-3	TGTGCCTGGAGTACCCCTCGATCAGGCACCATATATTTT	CAWSTPRSGTIYF
-	few	TRBV19	TRBJ1-2	TGTGCCAGTAGTGCAGACAGAAACTATGGCTACACCTTC	CASSADRNYGYTF
TRBD1	-	TRBV27	TRBJ1-6	TGTGCCAGCAGTTTATTGGGGACAGGGGTTTCACCCCTCCACTTT	CASSLLGTGVSPLHF
-	-	TRBV5-1	TRBJ2-7	TGCGCCAGCAGTCCAGGGAACGAGCAGTACTTC	CASSPGNEQYF
TRBD2	-	TRBV9	TRBJ2-1	TGTGCCAGCAGCCATCTGTTTGGGACTAGCGGGGGCGATAGCTCCTACAATGAGCAGTTCTTC	CASSHLFGTSGGDSSYNEQFF
-	-	TRBV6-6	TRBJ1-4	TGTGCCAGCAGTTACTCGGAGAAACTGTTTTTT	CASSYSEKLFF
-	-	TRBV28	TRBJ2-5	TGTGCCAGTACTAGGGGGCAAGAGACCCAGTACTTC	CASTRGQETQYF
TRBD1	-	TRBV27	TRBJ2-7	TGTGCCAGCAGTTTTGGACAGGGACCTTACGAGCAGTACTTC	CASSFGQGPYEQYF
TRBD2	once	TRBV9	TRBJ2-1	TGTGCCAGCAGCCCACATCATAGCGGGAGAACCTACAATGAGCAGTTCTTC	CASSPHHSGRTYNEQFF
TRBD2	-	TRBV13	TRBJ2-1	TGTGCCAGCAGCTTATCACCGGGAGGGCCAAGGGAGCAGTTCTTC	CASSLSPGGPREQFF
TRBD2	-	TRBV28	TRBJ2-1	TGTGCCAGCAGCCACCTAGCGGGGCAGTACAATGAGCAGTTCTTC	CASSHLAGQYNEQFF
-	-	TRBV28	TRBJ1-2	TGTGCCAGCAGTTTATCCGCGGCTTACCCCTATGGCTACACCTTC	CASSLSAAYPYGYTF
TRBD1	-	TRBV23-1	TRBJ2-7	TGCGCCAGCAGTCAAGGACCGGGACAGCGGACCTACGAGCAGTACTTC	CASSQGPGQRTYEQYF
TRBD1	-	TRBV28	TRBJ2-2	TGTGCCAGCAGTTTGTGGACAGGGGGCACCGGGGAGCTGTTTTTT	CASSLWTGGTGELFF
-	-	TRBV10-2	TRBJ2-7	TGCGCCAGCAGTGAGTCCCTGGTCGGCGGTCCTAACGAGCAGTACTTC	CASSESLVGGPNEQYF
-	-	TRBV28	TRBJ1-5	TGTGCCAGCAGTTGGGCAGGGCGGTCGAGCAATCAGCCCCAGCATTTT	CASSWAGRSSNQPQHF
-	-	TRBV28	TRBJ1-2	TGTGCCAGCAGTGTTTTAATGGAGAGCTATGGCTACACCTTC	CASSVLMESYGYTF
-	-	TRBV21-1	TRBJ2-7	TGTGCCCCCCGCGGGACCCCCTACGAGCAGTACTTC	CAPRGTPYEQYF